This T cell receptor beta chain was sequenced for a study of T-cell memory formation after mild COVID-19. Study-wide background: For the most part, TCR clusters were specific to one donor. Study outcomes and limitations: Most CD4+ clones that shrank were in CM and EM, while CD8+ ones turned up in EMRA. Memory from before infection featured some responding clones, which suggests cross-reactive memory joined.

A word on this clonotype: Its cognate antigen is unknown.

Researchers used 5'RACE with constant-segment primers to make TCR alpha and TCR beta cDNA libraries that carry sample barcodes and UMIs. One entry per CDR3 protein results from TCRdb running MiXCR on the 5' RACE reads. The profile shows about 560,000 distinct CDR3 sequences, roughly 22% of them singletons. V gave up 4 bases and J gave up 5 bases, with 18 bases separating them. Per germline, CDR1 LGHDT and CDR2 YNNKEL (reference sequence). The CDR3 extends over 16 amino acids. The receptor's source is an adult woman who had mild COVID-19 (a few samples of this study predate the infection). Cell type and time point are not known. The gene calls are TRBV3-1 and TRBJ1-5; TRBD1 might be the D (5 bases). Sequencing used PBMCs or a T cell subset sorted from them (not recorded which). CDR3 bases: TGTGCCAGCAGCCCAAACCCGCGGAGGGACGATCAGCCCCAGCATTTT. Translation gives CASSPNPRRDDQPQHF.